The entry below gives a single T cell receptor (beta chain) sequence along with its context. As yet, its antigen is unknown. The sample holds other DNA sequences that translate to the same CDR3. The data originate from a study of shared clonotypes between healthy human individuals. Study-level results: It was only blood that was sampled, and tissue repertoires likely differ.

Among the unsorted PBMC samples, replicate PCRs used about 300 ng DNA, 25,000 to 35,000 T cell genomes. Produced via immunoSEQ multiplex PCR; TCRdb's table is partial and in-frame only. The sample contains hundreds of thousands of clones, around three quarters of which appear only once. Free of recent acute infections or vaccinations, the donors were healthy HIV-negative adults. This CDR3 region has 14 residues. Trimming took off 4 bases at V and 4 bases at J, with 12 bases between the two ends. Germline values: CDR1 SGHRS, CDR2 YFSETQ. Sequenced sample: PBMCs. This TCR derives from a woman aged 40 to 50 in good health. Some clones in this sample may be carry-over from other donors' samples. The chain joins TRBV5-1 to TRBJ2-1, with a weak D call TRBD2 (6 bases). The CDR3 nucleotides are TGCGCCAGCAGCACGAGCGGGTCATACAATGAGCAGTTCTTC. Its translation is CASSTSGSYNEQFF.